This T cell receptor beta chain was identified during a study of T cell changes during pregnancy in multiple sclerosis (dated by TCRdb to between 2018 and 2021). Broadly, across the study: In women with multiple sclerosis, the researchers looked at how the T cell repertoire shifted as pregnancy progressed.

Libraries were constructed by the immunoSEQ multiplex PCR assay. Not all clones reach the TCRdb copy of this immuneACCESS table, which keeps in-frame sequences only. Checked studies attribute under half of the gap to unresolved V genes and leave the rest unexplained. This sample comprises more than 15,000 clones, 88% of them detected only once. The ten largest make up roughly an eighth of the sample. This clone is labeled medium-sized (0.01 to 0.1%). Its recognized antigen is unknown. The input lacks base qualities; no much larger clone sits a single base away. Cut back by 0 bases and 7 bases, the V and J ends lie 9 bases apart. CDR1 MNHEY and CDR2 SVGAGI were looked up in the germline V gene. Measured from the cysteine to the phenylalanine, the CDR3 is 14 residues long. Only the CDR3 region is kept as DNA, spanning 42 bases read in frame from base 1.

The clonotype comes from a female donor in good health, enrolled as a control in a pregnancy study. The sample was CD8+ T cells from peripheral blood mononuclear cells, taken after pregnancy. Recombination linked TRBV6-5 to TRBJ2-2; the D gene is possibly TRBD2, with 5 bases matching. The CDR3 region reads CASSYSSEVGELFF. The bases are TGTGCCAGCAGTTACTCGTCGGAGGTCGGGGAGCTGTTTTTT.